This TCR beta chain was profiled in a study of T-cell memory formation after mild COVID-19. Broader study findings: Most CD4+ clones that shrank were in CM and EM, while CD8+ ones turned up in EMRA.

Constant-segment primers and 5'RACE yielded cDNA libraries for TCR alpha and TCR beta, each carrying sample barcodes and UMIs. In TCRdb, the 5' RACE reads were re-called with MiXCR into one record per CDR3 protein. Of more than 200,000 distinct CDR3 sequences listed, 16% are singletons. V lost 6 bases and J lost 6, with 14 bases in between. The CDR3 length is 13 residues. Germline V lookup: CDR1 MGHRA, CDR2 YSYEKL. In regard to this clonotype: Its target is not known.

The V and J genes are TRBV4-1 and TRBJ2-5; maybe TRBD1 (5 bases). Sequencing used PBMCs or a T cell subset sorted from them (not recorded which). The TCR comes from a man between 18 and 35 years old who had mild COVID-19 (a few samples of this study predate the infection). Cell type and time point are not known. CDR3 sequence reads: CASRALGAQTQYF. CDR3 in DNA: TGCGCCAGCAGGGCCCTAGGGGCACAGACCCAGTACTTC.